Below are 27 T cell receptor beta chains sequenced from a single sample in a study of T cells after yellow fever vaccination. MiXCR was run by TCRdb on the 5' RACE reads, yielding one entry per CDR3 protein. The data show 450,000 to 550,000 distinct CDR3 sequences, 20% to 25% seen once. This specimen consisted of PBMCs, obtained roughly 20 days after the first yellow fever vaccination. All receptors come from a man aged 18 to 35 who received the YFV17D yellow fever vaccine.

This chain connects TRBV5-1 to TRBJ2-3; tentative D call: TRBD1 (5 bases). In germline, CDR1 is SGHRS, CDR2 YFSETQ. The CDR3 totals 15 residues. Trimming removed 0 bases at V and 1 base at J, with 9 bases between. The CDR3 nucleotides read TGCGCCAGCAGCTTGGCCGTGGGGCGCACAGATACGCAGTATTTT. Translation: CASSLAVGRTDTQYF.

This clonotype turned up a few times. The chain uses TRBV4-3 and TRBJ2-3; TRBD2 matches at 10 bases. Germline-derived CDR1 and CDR2 are LGHNA and YSLEER. J was trimmed by 0 bases and V by 1 base; bases with no gene match: 10. The CDR3 length is 19 residues. In nucleotides, the CDR3 is TGCGCCAGCAGCCAAGCCGTAGCGGGGGGACGCTCTAGCACAGATACGCAGTATTTT. Translation: CASSQAVAGGRSSTDTQYF.

V and J are TRBV12-3 or TRBV12-4 and TRBJ2-4; 7 bases are a match to TRBD1. The junction had 6 bases not matched to a gene; V was cut back by 7 bases and J by 3 bases. The CDR3 covers 14 residues. CDR3: CASTGTVGKNIQYF. CDR3 in DNA: TGTGCCAGCACCGGGACAGTAGGCAAAAACATTCAGTACTTC.

The rearrangement joins TRBV6-5 to TRBJ1-1, with unresolved D. The CDR3 contains 18 residues. Deletions cut 0 bases from V and 2 bases from J, with 19 bases between. Per the germline V gene, CDR1 is MNHEY and CDR2 is SVGAGI. DNA for the CDR3: TGTGCCAGCAGTTACTCTATCCCTATCCCACCCCTAAACACTGAAGCTTTCTTT. This codes for CASSYSIPIPPLNTEAFF.

This clonotype was observed a few times. The gene calls are TRBV29-1 and TRBJ1-1; D might be TRBD1 (5 bases). With 3 bases removed from V and 1 base from J, the gap between germline ends came to 15 bases. This CDR3 has 15 residues. Germline CDR1 and CDR2: SQVTM and ANQGSEA. The CDR3 sequence: CSVEGGVRANTEAFF. DNA for the CDR3: TGCAGCGTTGAGGGTGGGGTCAGGGCGAACACTGAAGCTTTCTTT. The full variable domain, its missing parts supplied by reference TRBV29-1 and TRBJ1-1, is SAVISQKPSRDICQRGTSLTIQCQVDSQVTMMFWYRQQPGQSLTLIATANQGSEATYESGFVIDKFPISRPNLTFSTLTVSNMSPEDSSIYLCSVEGGVRANTEAFFGQGTRLTVV.

This clonotype was seen only a few times. This chain connects TRBV9 to TRBJ2-2; a possible D gene is TRBD2 (5 bases). V lost 2 bases, J lost 2 bases, and 7 bases lay in between. The CDR3 spans 14 residues. Germline CDR1 SGDLS, CDR2 YYNGEE. This chain's CDR3 is CASSVGKNTGELFF. CDR3 sequence (DNA): TGTGCCAGCAGCGTCGGGAAAAACACCGGGGAGCTGTTTTTT.

The gene calls are TRBV19 and TRBJ1-1; maybe TRBD1 (6 bases). Per germline, CDR1 LNHDA and CDR2 SQIVND (reference sequence). V was cut by 6 bases and J by 6 bases, with 26 bases left in between. This CDR3 spans 17 amino acids. The CDR3 DNA reads TGTGCCAGTAGCCACGTCCGGGACAACTGGAGGCGGGCTGAAGCTTTCTTT. Translated, it gives CASSHVRDNWRRAEAFF. The full variable domain, in which reference TRBV19 and TRBJ1-1 provide the parts outside the CDR3, is DGGITQSPKYLFRKEGQNVTLSCEQNLNHDAMYWYRQDPGQGLRLIYYSQIVNDFQKGDIAEGYSVSREKKESFPLTVTSAQKNPTAFYLCASSHVRDNWRRAEAFFGQGTRLTVV.

The rearrangement uses TRBV7-8 and TRBJ1-1; D gene unclear. The CDR3 consists of 14 residues. CDR1 is SGHVS and CDR2 is FQNEAQ in the germline V gene. V was shortened by 3 bases and J by 4 bases, with 12 bases between the two germline ends. This CDR3 reads CASSFPPPGTEAFF. The CDR3 DNA reads TGTGCCAGCAGCTTTCCCCCCCCCGGCACTGAAGCTTTCTTT.

This clonotype was seen a few times. The chain is built from TRBV6-5 and TRBJ1-3; TRBD1 might be the D (5 bases). The V and J ends lost 5 bases and 3 bases respectively, with 14 bases between them. From germline, CDR1 is MNHEY and CDR2 SVGAGI. The CDR3 length is 15 residues. DNA of the CDR3: TGTGCCAGCAGTACAACCGGGACGGATGGAAACACCATATATTTT. Translation gives CASSTTGTDGNTIYF.

This sequence joins TRBV6-2 or TRBV6-3 and TRBJ1-5, with a possible D match to TRBD1 (5 bases). Trimming cost V 6 bases and J 4 bases, with 16 bases left between them. The CDR3 length is 15 residues. Germline V gene lookup returns CDR1 MNHEY and CDR2 SVGEGT. The CDR3 is CASSPIGGGNQPQHF. Here the CDR3 DNA reads TGTGCCAGCAGCCCCATCGGGGGGGGGAATCAGCCCCAGCATTTT.

The rearrangement uses TRBV12-3 or TRBV12-4 and TRBJ1-2, with D unresolved. The CDR3 covers 15 residues. With 3 bases removed from V and 8 bases from J, the gap between germline ends came to 19 bases. The CDR3 sequence: CASSFATLDEKGYTF. In DNA form, the CDR3 reads TGTGCCAGCAGTTTTGCCACTCTCGACGAGAAGGGCTACACCTTC.

In this sample, this clonotype turned up many times. The chain uses TRBV15 and TRBJ2-5, with D possibly TRBD1 on 6 matching bases. V was trimmed by 0 bases and J by 4 bases, leaving 9 bases between them. The CDR3 extends over 14 amino acids. Per germline, CDR1 LNHNV and CDR2 YYDKDF (reference sequence). CDR3 sequence: CATSRDRGSETQYF. The DNA for the CDR3 is TGTGCCACCAGCAGAGATAGGGGGTCAGAGACCCAGTACTTC.

The gene calls are TRBV5-4 and TRBJ2-3; 7 bases fit TRBD1. V was clipped by 5 bases and J by 3 bases; unmatched bases: 6. Germline loops: CDR1 SGHNT, CDR2 YYREEE (reference sequence). This CDR3 has 14 residues. The CDR3 bases are TGTGCCAGCAGTTTTTTGACAGGGACAGATACGCAGTATTTT. Encoded protein: CASSFLTGTDTQYF.

The V call is TRBV4-2, the J call TRBJ2-5, with D uncertain. With 0 bases removed from V and 3 bases from J, the gap between germline ends came to 14 bases. CDR1 is LGHNA, CDR2 YNFKEQ, per germline. This CDR3 is 16 amino acids long. As DNA, the CDR3 is TGTGCCAGCAGCCAAGAAGTAATGGCAGGAAAAGAGACCCAGTACTTC. Translation: CASSQEVMAGKETQYF.

This clonotype was seen a handful of times. V usage is TRBV19 and J usage is TRBJ2-2; maybe TRBD2 (6 bases). Between the trimmed V and J ends, which lost 2 bases and 4 bases, there was a span of 14 bases. The V gene's germline CDR1 is LNHDA and CDR2 SQIVND (reference sequence). The CDR3 loop spans 16 amino acids. The CDR3 region has the DNA TGTGCCAGTAGTATATATGGACTAAGTAGCACCGGGGAGCTGTTTTTT. Amino acids: CASSIYGLSSTGELFF. The variable domain in full, with the rest retrieved from reference TRBV19 and TRBJ2-2, is DGGITQSPKYLFRKEGQNVTLSCEQNLNHDAMYWYRQDPGQGLRLIYYSQIVNDFQKGDIAEGYSVSREKKESFPLTVTSAQKNPTAFYLCASSIYGLSSTGELFFGEGSRLTVL.

V and J are TRBV20-1 and TRBJ2-3, with 11 nucleotides matching TRBD1. Trimming cost V 8 bases and J 5 bases; bases outside gene matches: 12. Germline values: CDR1 DFQATT, CDR2 SNEGSKA (reference sequence). The CDR3 spans 15 residues. Here the CDR3 reads CSSTRTGGYGDTQYF. The CDR3 nucleotides read TGCAGTTCGACCCGGACAGGGGGCTATGGAGATACGCAGTATTTT.

The chain couples TRBV7-9 to TRBJ2-3, with D possibly being TRBD2 (5 bases). V was cut by 2 bases and J by 3 bases, with 6 bases left in between. Germline V gene data show CDR1 as SEHNR and CDR2 as FQNEAQ (reference sequence). The CDR3 covers 13 residues. The CDR3 protein is CASSLRETDTQYF. The CDR3 bases are TGTGCCAGCAGCTTAAGGGAGACAGATACGCAGTATTTT. Based on the CDR3 plus reference TRBV7-9 and TRBJ2-3, the full variable domain is DTGVSQNPRHKITKRGQNVTFRCDPISEHNRLYWYRQTLGQGPEFLTYFQNEAQLEKSRLLSDRFSAERPKGSFSTLEIQRTEQGDSAMYLCASSLRETDTQYFGPGTRLTVL.

The chain recombines TRBV20-1 with TRBJ2-3; 8 bases match TRBD2. Germline V gene sequence: CDR1 DFQATT, CDR2 SNEGSKA (reference sequence). The V gene end was trimmed by 2 bases and the J gene end by 5 bases; junction bases not matched to a gene: 9. This CDR3 is built from 15 residues. CDR3 sequence: CSARSDRGGGDTQYF. The CDR3 DNA follows: TGCAGTGCTAGATCAGATCGGGGGGGCGGAGATACGCAGTATTTT.

The chain recombines TRBV7-8 with TRBJ2-7; 7 bases agree with TRBD1. Unmatched junction bases numbered 7, after V lost 5 bases and J lost 3 bases. Germline assignment: CDR1 SGHVS and CDR2 FQNEAQ. The CDR3 sequence is 14 residues long. CDR3 nucleotides: TGTGCCAGCAGCGGCGTGGGACAGAACTACGAGCAGTACGTC. Encoded protein: CASSGVGQNYEQYV.

In its sample, this clonotype was seen a few times. V usage is TRBV6-2 or TRBV6-3 and J usage is TRBJ1-5, with 9 bases aligning to TRBD1. Looked up from germline, CDR1 is MNHEY and CDR2 is SVGEGT. The CDR3 runs to 15 residues. Unmatched junction bases numbered 9, after V lost 6 bases and J lost 6 bases. The CDR3 spells CASSRGTGLFQPQHF. DNA for the CDR3: TGTGCCAGCAGCCGAGGGACAGGGTTGTTTCAGCCCCAGCATTTT.

This chain connects TRBV29-1 to TRBJ2-2; no firm D call. Germline V gene lookup returns CDR1 SQVTM and CDR2 ANQGSEA. The CDR3 is 11 residues long. Trimming removed 6 bases from V and 8 bases from J, with 10 bases in between. CDR3 sequence reads: CSVRRAGELFF. DNA for the CDR3: TGCAGCGTCCGCCGTGCGGGGGAGCTGTTTTTT.

This chain uses TRBV12-3 or TRBV12-4 with TRBJ1-4, with 11 bases identical to TRBD1. The ends lost 6 bases at V and 8 bases at J; junction bases unmatched: 8. The CDR3 loop spans 15 amino acids. The CDR3 reads CASRSRDRGNEKLFF. The DNA for the CDR3 is TGTGCCAGCAGATCCCGGGACAGGGGGAACGAAAAACTGTTTTTT.

This clonotype was seen more than once but under ten times. The genes are TRBV12-3 or TRBV12-4 and TRBJ2-2; perhaps D is TRBD1 or TRBD2 (5 bases each). This CDR3 comprises 11 residues. V lost 4 bases and J lost 9, with 6 bases in between. CDR3 amino acids: CASSWDRELFF. Written as DNA, the CDR3 is TGTGCCAGCAGTTGGGACCGGGAGCTGTTTTTT.

The rearrangement links TRBV14 to TRBJ2-2, with unresolved D. The CDR3 spans 13 residues. The V gene lost 1 base and the J gene lost 7 bases, with 7 bases spanning the gap. Germline CDR1 reads SGHDN; CDR2 reads FVKESK. In DNA, the CDR3 is TGTGCCAGCAGCCAAGGGTTCGACGGGGAGCTGTTTTTT. Its protein product is CASSQGFDGELFF.

This rearrangement joins TRBV7-2 to TRBJ2-1; 9 positions agree with TRBD1. The CDR3 is 15 amino acids. The J segment lost 8 bases and the V segment lost 3 bases, leaving 8 bases of the junction unmatched. Germline values: CDR1 SGHTA, CDR2 FQGNSA. The CDR3 protein is CASSLGQGRSHEQFF. Written as DNA, the CDR3 is TGTGCCAGCAGCTTGGGACAGGGCCGTTCGCATGAGCAGTTCTTC.

The chain links TRBV12-3 or TRBV12-4 to TRBJ1-2; D remains ambiguous. CDR3 length: 13 amino acids. Trimming cost V 6 bases and J 8 bases, with 16 bases left between them. In DNA, the CDR3 is TGTGCCAGCAGCCTCATTATGCGGGAGGGCTACACCTTC. It specifies CASSLIMREGYTF.

This clonotype was detected a few times. The rearrangement links TRBV7-9 to TRBJ1-4; D not certain. The CDR3 has 14 residues. CDR1 and CDR2 from the germline V gene are SEHNR and FQNEAQ (reference sequence). V dropped 5 bases and J dropped 3 bases, with 10 bases sitting between them. This CDR3 reads CASSPKGSNEKLFF. Here the CDR3 DNA reads TGTGCCAGCAGCCCCAAGGGATCTAATGAAAAACTGTTTTTT.